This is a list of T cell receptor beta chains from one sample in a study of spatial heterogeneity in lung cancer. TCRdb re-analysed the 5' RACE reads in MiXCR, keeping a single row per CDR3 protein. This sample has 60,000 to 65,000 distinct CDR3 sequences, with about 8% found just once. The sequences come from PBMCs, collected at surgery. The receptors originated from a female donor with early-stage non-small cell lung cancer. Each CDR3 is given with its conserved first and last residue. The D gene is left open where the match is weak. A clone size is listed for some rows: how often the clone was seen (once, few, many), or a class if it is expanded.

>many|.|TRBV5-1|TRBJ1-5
TGCGCCAGCAGCTTGGTCTTCGATCAGCCCCAGCATTTT
CASSLVFDQPQHF
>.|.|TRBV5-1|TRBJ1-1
TGCGCCAGCACCTTTACGGTACCCGGGGACACTGAAGCTTTCTTT
CASTFTVPGDTEAFF
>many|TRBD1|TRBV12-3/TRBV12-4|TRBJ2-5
TGTGCCAGCAGCCCGGGACAGGCGGAGACCCAGTACTTC
CASSPGQAETQYF
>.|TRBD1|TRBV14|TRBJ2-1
TGTGCCAGCAGCCGAAGACCGGGACAGGCCTACAATGAGCAGTTCTTC
CASSRRPGQAYNEQFF
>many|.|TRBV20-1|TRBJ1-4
TGCAGTGCTAGAGAGGGCGGTGCAACTAATGAAAAACTGTTTTTT
CSAREGGATNEKLFF
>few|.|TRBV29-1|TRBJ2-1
TGCAGCGTTAGGATGTCGGGAAGCTCCTACAATGAGCAGTTCTTC
CSVRMSGSSYNEQFF
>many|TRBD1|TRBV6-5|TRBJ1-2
TGTGCCAGCAGTCCACAGGGGAACGACGGCTACACCTTC
CASSPQGNDGYTF
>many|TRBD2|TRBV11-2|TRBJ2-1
TGTGCCAGCAGCCCCCTGGCGGGGGCCTACAATGAGCAGTTCTTC
CASSPLAGAYNEQFF
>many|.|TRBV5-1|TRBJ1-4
TGCGCCAGCAGCCCGGAGGGGAATCAGAAACTGTTTTTT
CASSPEGNQKLFF
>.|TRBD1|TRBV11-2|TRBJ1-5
TGTGCCAGCAGCTCGGAGACAGGGGGCTATCAGCCCCAGCATTTT
CASSSETGGYQPQHF
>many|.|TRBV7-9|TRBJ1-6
TGTGCCAGCAGCTCCGACAGCTACAATTCACCCCTCCACTTT
CASSSDSYNSPLHF
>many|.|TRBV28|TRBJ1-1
TGTGCCAGCAGTTTACAGAGTCCCCCGAACACTGAAGCTTTCTTT
CASSLQSPPNTEAFF
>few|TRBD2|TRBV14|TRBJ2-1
TGTGCCAGCAGCCAAGCCATAGCGGGCACTGAGCAGTTCTTC
CASSQAIAGTEQFF
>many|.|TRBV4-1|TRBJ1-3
TGCGCCAGCAGCCAAGTTGCGAACACCATATATTTT
CASSQVANTIYF
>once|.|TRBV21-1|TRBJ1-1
TGTGCCAGCAGGTCACCTAACACTGAAGCTTTCTTT
CASRSPNTEAFF
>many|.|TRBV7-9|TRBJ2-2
TGTGCCAGCAGCTTAGCACCGAACACCGGGGAGCTGTTTTTT
CASSLAPNTGELFF
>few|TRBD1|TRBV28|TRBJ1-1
TGTGCCAGCATTTCCAGCCACGGACAGGGAGGCACTGAAGCTTTCTTT
CASISSHGQGGTEAFF
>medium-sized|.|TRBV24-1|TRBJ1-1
TGTGCCACCAGTGATTCGAAACACATGAACACTGAAGCTTTCTTT
CATSDSKHMNTEAFF
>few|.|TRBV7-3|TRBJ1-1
TGTGCCAGCAGCGCGACGACAGAGAACACTGAAGCTTTCTTT
CASSATTENTEAFF
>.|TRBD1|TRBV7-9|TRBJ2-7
TGTGCCAGCAGCTACCGACAGGGATCCGGAGAGCAGTACTTC
CASSYRQGSGEQYF
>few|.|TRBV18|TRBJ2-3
TGTGCCAGCTCCAGCTCGGGCAGTACAGATACGCAGTATTTT
CASSSSGSTDTQYF
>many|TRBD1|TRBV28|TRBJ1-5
TGTGCCAGCAGAAGGGACAGGGGTTTCAATCAGCCCCAGCATTTT
CASRRDRGFNQPQHF
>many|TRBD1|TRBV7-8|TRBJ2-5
TGTGCCAGCAGCCGGACAGGCGTACAAGAGACCCAGTACTTC
CASSRTGVQETQYF
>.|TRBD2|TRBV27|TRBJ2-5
TGTGCCAGCAGTTTAAGAGGACTAGCGGAGACCCAGTACTTC
CASSLRGLAETQYF
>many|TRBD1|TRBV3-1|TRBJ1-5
TGTGCCAGCAGCCCGGGACAGGGCTTCAATCAGCCCCAGCATTTT
CASSPGQGFNQPQHF